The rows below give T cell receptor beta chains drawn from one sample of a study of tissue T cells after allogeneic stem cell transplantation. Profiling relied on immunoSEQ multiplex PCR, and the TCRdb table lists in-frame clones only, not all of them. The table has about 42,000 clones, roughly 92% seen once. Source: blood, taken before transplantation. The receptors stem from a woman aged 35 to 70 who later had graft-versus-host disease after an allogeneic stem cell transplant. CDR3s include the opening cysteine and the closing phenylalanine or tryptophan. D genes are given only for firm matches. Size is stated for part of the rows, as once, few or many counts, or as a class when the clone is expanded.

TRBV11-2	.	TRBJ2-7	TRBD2	TGTGCCAGCAGCCCGGGACTACCCTCTTTCTCGGGAAGACTGTACTTC	CASSPGLPSFSGRLYF
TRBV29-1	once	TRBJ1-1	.	TGCAGCGTTGACGCGTTCGGGGTAACGGACACTGAAGCTTTCTTT	CSVDAFGVTDTEAFF
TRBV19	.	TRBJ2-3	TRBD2	TGTGCCACCCGGACTAGCGGGAGGGCTGATACGCAGTATTTT	CATRTSGRADTQYF
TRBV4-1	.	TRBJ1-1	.	TGCGCCAGCAGCCAAGTACAGAACACTGAAGCTTTCTTT	CASSQVQNTEAFF
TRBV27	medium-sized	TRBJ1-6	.	TGTGCCAGCAGTTTGGGGACGGTCTATAATTCACCCCTCCACTTT	CASSLGTVYNSPLHF
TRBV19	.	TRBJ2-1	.	TGTGCCAGTAGCCCGGAGGATGGGAGGGGGAATGAGCAGTTCTTC	CASSPEDGRGNEQFF
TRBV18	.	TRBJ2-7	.	TGTGCCAGCTCAGCCGGCCAGGGCTCCTACGAGCAGTACTTC	CASSAGQGSYEQYF
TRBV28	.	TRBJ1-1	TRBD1	TGTGCCAGCAACAAACAGGGGAGAAACACTGAAGCTTTCTTT	CASNKQGRNTEAFF
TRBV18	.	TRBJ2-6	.	TGTGCCAGCTCACCGCCTGGGGCCAACGTCCTGACTTTC	CASSPPGANVLTF
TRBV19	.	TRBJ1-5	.	TGTGCCAGTAGTATAGGTCGGCAGGGGATCCGGCCCCAGCATTTT	CASSIGRQGIRPQHF
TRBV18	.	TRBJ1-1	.	TGTGCCAGCTCACCACTGAGACAGGTGAACACTGAAGCTTTCTTT	CASSPLRQVNTEAFF
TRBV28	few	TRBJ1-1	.	TGTGCCAGCTGGGGAAACACTGAAGCTTTCTTT	CASWGNTEAFF
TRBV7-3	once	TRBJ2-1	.	TGTGCCAGCAGCCTGCTCCGGAGCGCCTCCTACAATGAGCAGTTCTTC	CASSLLRSASYNEQFF
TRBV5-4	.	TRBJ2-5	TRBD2	TGTGCCAGCAGACTAGCGGGAGGAGCAGAGACCCAGTACTTC	CASRLAGGAETQYF
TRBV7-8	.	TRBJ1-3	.	TGTGCCAGCAGCAGCGGGGCTAGCTCTGGAAACACCATATATTTT	CASSSGASSGNTIYF
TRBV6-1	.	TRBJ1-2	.	TGTGCCAGCAGGGGCTCCGGCAGGAAGGATGGCTACACCTTC	CASRGSGRKDGYTF
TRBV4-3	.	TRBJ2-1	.	TGCGCCAGCAGCCAAGAAGGTAGAGCGGAACCCTACAATGAGCAGTTCTTC	CASSQEGRAEPYNEQFF
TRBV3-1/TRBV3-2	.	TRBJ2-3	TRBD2	TGTGCCAGCAGCCCGGGACTACAGAGCACAGATACGCAGTATTTT	CASSPGLQSTDTQYF
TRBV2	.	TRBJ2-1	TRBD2	TGTGCCAGCAGCCCGACTAGCGGGAGGTACAATGAGCAGTTCTTC	CASSPTSGRYNEQFF
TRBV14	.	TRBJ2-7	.	TGTGCCAGCAGCCCCGACGGAGGACTCGGCGAGCAGTACTTC	CASSPDGGLGEQYF
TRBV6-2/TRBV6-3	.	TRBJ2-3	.	TGTGCCAGCAGCCCCCTTACCGGGACTAGCACAGATACGCAGTATTTT	CASSPLTGTSTDTQYF
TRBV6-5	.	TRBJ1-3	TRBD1	TGTGCCAGCACCTCGGACAGGTTCTCTGGAAACACCATATATTTT	CASTSDRFSGNTIYF
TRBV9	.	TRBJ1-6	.	TGTGCCAGCAGCGTGCTCGGAAGCTCCTATAATTCACCCCTCCACTTT	CASSVLGSSYNSPLHF
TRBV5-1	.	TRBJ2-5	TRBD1	TGCGCCAGCAACCAGGGGGATCAAGAGACCCAGTACTTC	CASNQGDQETQYF
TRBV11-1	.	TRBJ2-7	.	TGTGCCAGCAGCTTTGACTACGAGCAGTACTTC	CASSFDYEQYF
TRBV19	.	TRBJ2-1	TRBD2	TGTGCCAGTAGTAACAGTTGGCTAGCGGGAGGGCTGAGCGATGAGCAGTTCTTC	CASSNSWLAGGLSDEQFF
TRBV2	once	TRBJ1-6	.	TGTGCCAGCAGACCACAAGGCCCGGGCTCCTATAATTCACCCCTCCACTTT	CASRPQGPGSYNSPLHF
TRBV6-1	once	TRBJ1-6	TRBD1	TGTGCCAGCAGTGAACTCGGACAGGGTAATTCACCCCTCCACTTT	CASSELGQGNSPLHF
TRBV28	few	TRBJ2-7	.	TGTGCCAGCAGTTGGTTCGAGGCGGACTCCTACGAGCAGTACTTC	CASSWFEADSYEQYF
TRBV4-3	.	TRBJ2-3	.	TGCGCCAGCAGCCAAGTCGGGCGGGGAGACACAGATACGCAGTATTTT	CASSQVGRGDTDTQYF
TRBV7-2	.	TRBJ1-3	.	TGTGCCAGCAGCTACGTTGGGGCCGTGTGGGGAAACACCATATATTTT	CASSYVGAVWGNTIYF
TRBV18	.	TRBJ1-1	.	TGTGCCAGCTCACCATATGGAAAGCCCTTGAACACTGAAGCTTTCTTT	CASSPYGKPLNTEAFF
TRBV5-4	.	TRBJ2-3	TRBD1	TGTGCCAGCAGCGGAGCGCCCGGGACAGGGACAGATACGCAGTATTTT	CASSGAPGTGTDTQYF
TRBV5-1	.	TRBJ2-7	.	TGCGCCAGCAGCTCCATCGACCGTGGGGAGCAGTACTTC	CASSSIDRGEQYF
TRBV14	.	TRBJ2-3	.	TGTGCCAGCAGCCAGTGGCGATCTACCGTCGGGGATACGCAGTATTTT	CASSQWRSTVGDTQYF
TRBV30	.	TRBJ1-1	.	TGTGCCTGGAGTCGCCCCCCTGAAGCTTTCTTT	CAWSRPPEAFF
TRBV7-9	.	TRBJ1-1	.	TGTGCCAGCAGCCTGACAATTGAAGCTTTCTTT	CASSLTIEAFF
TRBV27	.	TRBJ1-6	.	TGTGCCAGCAGATCAAGTCCCAAGCATTCACCCCTCCACTTT	CASRSSPKHSPLHF
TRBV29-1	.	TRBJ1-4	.	TGCAGCGTTGTGGGGGGGATTAATGAAAAACTGTTTTTT	CSVVGGINEKLFF
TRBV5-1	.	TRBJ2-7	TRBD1	TGCGCCAGCAGCTCACAGGGGGAAGGCTACGAGCAGTACTTC	CASSSQGEGYEQYF
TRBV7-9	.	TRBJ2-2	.	TGTGCCAGCCGGGAGTGGGACGACACCGGGGAGCTGTTTTTT	CASREWDDTGELFF